This T cell receptor beta chain was profiled in a study of shared clonotypes between healthy human individuals. The method was immunoSEQ multiplex PCR; TCRdb's version includes in-frame clones alone and lacks a portion of them. The sample yields about 2 million clones, about 95% seen once. Remarks on this clone: Antigen: not known.

Study-wide findings and caveats: Shared clonotypes: about 5.3% naive CD4, around 3.5% naive CD8, 2% to 2.5% memory CD4, 0.4% memory CD8. All-four-donor shared clonotypes had higher generation probabilities than non-shared clonotypes did. Naive subsets tended to show greater estimated richness than memory subsets.

As defined, naive CD8 cells were CD45RO-negative and positively selected for CCR7, with terminally differentiated effector memory CD45RA+ cells excluded. Healthy HIV-negative adults with no recent acute infections or vaccinations were recruited as donors. Trimming took 6 bases from V and 2 from J, leaving 10 bases between them. The CDR3 extends over 13 amino acids. Germline CDR1 is PRHDT and CDR2 is FYEKMQ (reference sequence). The gene calls are TRBV13 and TRBJ2-5; D is undetermined. This receptor was identified in a man younger than 30 in good health. Material for sequencing was naive CD8+ T cells sorted from blood. CDR3 loop: CASRDTIQETQYF. The DNA for the CDR3 is TGTGCCAGCAGAGACACTATACAAGAGACCCAGTACTTC.